One sample yielded the 20 T cell receptor beta chains listed below, sequenced in a study of breast tumors, draining lymph nodes, adjacent tissues. Each CDR3 protein is one row after TCRdb ran MiXCR on the multiplex PCR reads. This table has some 150,000 distinct CDR3 sequences, roughly 35% appearing once. Breast cancer patients provided tissue from their axillary draining lymph nodes. The sequencing input was axillary lymph node tissue. The source is a female donor with breast cancer. Some clones in this sample may be carry-over from other donors' samples.

Notes on this clonotype: This could be a read error, since a much larger clone is one nucleotide away. Here the CDR3 DNA reads TGCAGTGCTAGAGATGGGAATGGGGGTGGGGATGAGCAGTTCTTC. Amino acids: CSARDGNGGGDEQFF. This sequence joins TRBV20-1 and TRBJ2-1; D may correspond to TRBD1 or TRBD2 (5 bases each). Trimming took off 0 bases at V and 8 bases at J, with 17 bases between the two ends. The CDR3 consists of 15 residues. Germline V gives CDR1 DFQATT, CDR2 SNEGSKA (reference sequence).

This clonotype was observed many times. The rearrangement joins TRBV7-9 to TRBJ2-7, with D unclear. The CDR3 length is 14 residues. The ends were cut back, 1 base at V and 2 bases at J, with 9 bases in the middle. Germline CDR1 reads SEHNR; CDR2 reads FQNEAQ (reference sequence). The CDR3 is CASSLGSVPYEQYF. The DNA of the CDR3 is TGTGCCAGCAGCTTAGGATCGGTACCCTACGAGCAGTACTTC. The variable domain in full, completed from reference TRBV7-9 and TRBJ2-7, reads DTGVSQNPRHKITKRGQNVTFRCDPISEHNRLYWYRQTLGQGPEFLTYFQNEAQLEKSRLLSDRFSAERPKGSFSTLEIQRTEQGDSAMYLCASSLGSVPYEQYFGPGTRLTVT.

Many counts were recorded for this clonotype. CDR3 DNA: TGCGCCAGCAGCTTGACGAGACAGGGAATACAGTATGGCTACACCTTC. Encoded protein: CASSLTRQGIQYGYTF. The chain uses TRBV5-1 and TRBJ1-2; 7 bases map to TRBD1. J was trimmed by 5 bases and V by 1 base; bases with no gene match: 11. The CDR3 extends over 16 amino acids. Germline-derived CDR1 and CDR2 are SGHRS and YFSETQ.

This clonotype was detected many times. The genes are TRBV29-1 and TRBJ2-1; D might be TRBD1 (6 bases). The germline V gene has CDR1 SQVTM and CDR2 ANQGSEA. This CDR3 is 14 amino acids long. Between the trimmed V and J ends, which lost 6 bases and 1 base, there was a span of 13 bases. The CDR3: CSVERTASYNEQFF. For the CDR3, the DNA is TGCAGCGTGGAACGGACAGCATCCTACAATGAGCAGTTCTTC.

At least ten counts were recorded for this clonotype. Written as DNA, the CDR3 is TGCGCCAGCAGCCAAGAAGACAGAAACTATGGCTACACCTTC. Translated: CASSQEDRNYGYTF. The rearrangement joins TRBV4-1 to TRBJ1-2; D perhaps matches TRBD1 (5 bases). The CDR3 length is 14 residues. The germline V gene has CDR1 MGHRA and CDR2 YSYEKL. The V gene lost 0 bases and the J gene lost 2 bases, with 7 bases spanning the gap.

This chain joins TRBV7-3 and TRBJ2-6, with 9 nucleotides matching TRBD1. Germline V gene sequence: CDR1 SGHTA, CDR2 FQGTGA. Trimming at V came to 5 bases and at J to 0 bases, leaving 5 bases not matched to a gene. The CDR3 is made up of 17 amino acids. The CDR3, as DNA: TGTGCCAGCAGCCCTGGGACAGGGATCTCTGGGGCCAACGTCCTGACTTTC. Its protein product is CASSPGTGISGANVLTF.

With respect to this clonotype: In this CDR3 the conserved last residue, phenylalanine or tryptophan, is missing, so a read error is likely. It is unclear where the CDR3 begins or ends on the DNA, so no DNA is shown, and the CDR3 is as TCRdb lists it. This chain joins TRBV11-3 and TRBJ1-6; the D call of TRBD1 is as the table states it, not checked on the DNA. The CDR3 spans 13 amino acids, including both terminal residues. CDR1 SGHNT and CDR2 YENEEA come from the germline V gene. The CDR3 sequence is CASSLYRDSPLRS.

The CDR3 loop is CAISPEGLNQPQHF. The CDR3 DNA is TGTGCCATCAGTCCTGAGGGCTTGAATCAGCCCCAGCATTTT. The rearrangement uses TRBV10-3 and TRBJ1-5; no definite D call. The V gene lost 5 bases and the J gene lost 4 bases, with 12 bases spanning the gap. CDR3 size: 14 residues. Germline lookup yields CDR1 ENHRY and CDR2 SYGVKD.

This clonotype was picked up many times. The J gene is TRBJ2-2, the V gene TRBV6-4; 12 bases line up with TRBD2. Germline V CDR1 and CDR2: MRHNA, SNTAGT. V shed 5 bases and J 2 bases; nucleotides not matched to a gene: 6. CDR3 length: 17 residues. CDR3 coding DNA: TGTGCCAGCAGTCCAAGGACTAGCGGGGCCAACACCGGGGAGCTGTTTTTT. This gives the protein CASSPRTSGANTGELFF.

This clonotype was observed many times. The V call is TRBV29-1, the J call TRBJ2-3; D gene ambiguous. This CDR3 has 11 residues. CDR1 is SQVTM and CDR2 is ANQGSEA in the germline V gene. Trimming took off 2 bases at V and 3 bases at J, with 3 bases between the two ends. Here the CDR3 reads CSVENTDTQYF. CDR3 DNA sequence: TGCAGCGTTGAAAATACAGATACGCAGTATTTT.

This clonotype was recorded many times. The J gene is TRBJ2-3, the V gene TRBV5-6; D may be TRBD2 (7 bases). The germline V gene encodes CDR1 SGHDT and CDR2 YYEEEE. V shed 0 bases and J shed 4 bases, with 12 bases lying between them. The CDR3 covers 15 residues. The CDR3 here is CASSLGSGGADTQYF. In nucleotides, the CDR3 is TGTGCCAGCAGCTTGGGGTCGGGGGGCGCAGATACGCAGTATTTT.

This chain uses TRBV7-3 with TRBJ1-1; tentatively, D is TRBD1 (5 bases). The CDR3 consists of 14 residues. Germline V CDR1 and CDR2: SGHTA, FQGTGA. Trimming removed 5 bases at V and 3 bases at J, with 13 bases between. CDR3 sequence (DNA): TGTGCCAGCAGCCAAACGGGGGGGTACACTGAAGCTTTCTTT. Translation: CASSQTGGYTEAFF.

The CDR3 coding sequence is TGTGCCAGCAGCCCGAACCCGGGACCGGGGGGGGCAGATACGCAGTATTTT. Its translation: CASSPNPGPGGADTQYF. The chain couples TRBV7-2 to TRBJ2-3; 8 bases fit TRBD2. The CDR3 sequence is 17 residues long. V lost 5 bases to trimming and J lost 4 bases; unmatched junction nucleotides: 14. Germline V gives CDR1 SGHTA, CDR2 FQGNSA.

This clonotype was observed many times. This chain links TRBV7-9 with TRBJ2-7; D assignment may be TRBD1 or TRBD2 (5 bases each). The length of the CDR3 is 14 residues. Germline-derived CDR1 and CDR2 are SEHNR and FQNEAQ (reference sequence). V was trimmed by 0 bases and J by 3 bases, leaving 9 bases between them. DNA for the CDR3: TGTGCCAGCAGCTTAGCAGAGGGGCTCTACGAGCAGTACTTC. Translating gives CASSLAEGLYEQYF. The full variable domain, with the rest looked up from reference TRBV7-9 and TRBJ2-7, is DTGVSQNPRHKITKRGQNVTFRCDPISEHNRLYWYRQTLGQGPEFLTYFQNEAQLEKSRLLSDRFSAERPKGSFSTLEIQRTEQGDSAMYLCASSLAEGLYEQYFGPGTRLTVT.

For this clonotype: A single base separates this from a much larger clone, so it may be a read error. The chain employs TRBV3-1 and TRBJ2-7, with 7 bases lining up with TRBD2. Germline V lookup: CDR1 LGHDT, CDR2 YNNKEL (reference sequence). The CDR3 runs to 15 residues. V shed 0 bases, J shed 3 bases, and the junction held 5 bases outside the gene matches. The CDR3 DNA is TGTGCCAGCAGCCAAGAAATTGCGGGGGACTACGAGCAGTACTTC. This gives the protein CASSQEIAGDYEQYF.

This sequence joins TRBV28 and TRBJ2-5; 7 positions agree with TRBD2. Per the germline V gene, CDR1 is MDHEN and CDR2 is SYDVKM. V gave up 4 bases and J gave up 3 bases; unmatched junction bases: 8. The CDR3 runs 15 residues. This CDR3 reads CASSSMGGYEETQYF. The CDR3 bases are TGTGCCAGCAGTTCTATGGGGGGGTACGAAGAGACCCAGTACTTC.

This clonotype appeared many times. The chain combines TRBV7-9 with TRBJ1-2; 7 nucleotides match TRBD1. Germline trimming cut 3 bases from V and 4 bases from J; bases unmatched to any gene: 8. Germline CDR1 and CDR2: SEHNR and FQNEAQ (reference sequence). This CDR3 is 15 amino acids long. In DNA, the CDR3 is TGTGCCAGCAGCTTTATCTTGACAGGGCCCTATGGCTACACCTTC. Protein sequence: CASSFILTGPYGYTF.

This clonotype was observed many times. The chain couples TRBV4-1 to TRBJ1-2, with 7 bases that match TRBD1. After removal of 1 base from V and 5 bases from J, the junction contained 7 bases not matched to a gene. CDR3 length: 15 residues. CDR1 MGHRA and CDR2 YSYEKL come from the germline V gene. The CDR3 DNA reads TGCGCCAGCAGCCAAGTGGGAGGACAGGATTATGGCTACACCTTC. Translating it yields CASSQVGGQDYGYTF.

This chain connects TRBV7-9 to TRBJ1-2, with a possible D match to TRBD1 (6 bases). This CDR3 is built from 14 residues. The V end lost 6 bases, the J end lost 4 bases, and 15 bases lay between the germline ends. Germline V CDR1 and CDR2: SEHNR, FQNEAQ (reference sequence). CDR3 loop: CASSASRGGYGYTF. CDR3 bases: TGTGCCAGCAGTGCTAGTAGAGGGGGCTATGGCTACACCTTC. Full variable domain (missing parts from reference TRBV7-9 and TRBJ1-2): DTGVSQNPRHKITKRGQNVTFRCDPISEHNRLYWYRQTLGQGPEFLTYFQNEAQLEKSRLLSDRFSAERPKGSFSTLEIQRTEQGDSAMYLCASSASRGGYGYTFGSGTRLTVV.

The chain has TRBV20-1 and TRBJ1-6; D remains unclear. The germline CDR1 and CDR2 sequences are DFQATT and SNEGSKA (reference sequence). CDR3 length: 13 residues. Between the trimmed V and J ends, which lost 0 bases and 10 bases, there was a span of 10 bases. The DNA for the CDR3 is TGCAGTGCTAGAGATGGGATCGGCTCACCCCTCCACTTT. Amino acids: CSARDGIGSPLHF.